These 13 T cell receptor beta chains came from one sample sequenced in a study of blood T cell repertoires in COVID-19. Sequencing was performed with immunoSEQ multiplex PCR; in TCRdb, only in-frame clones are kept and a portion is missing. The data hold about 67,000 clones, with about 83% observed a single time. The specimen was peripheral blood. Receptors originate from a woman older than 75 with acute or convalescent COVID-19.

CDR3 coding DNA: TGTGCCAGCAGGTCTGTTTCAGATACGCAGTATTTT. Its translation is CASRSVSDTQYF. The chain uses TRBV28 and TRBJ2-3; D not resolved. The V gene lost 6 bases and the J gene lost 4 bases, with 8 bases spanning the gap. This CDR3 region has 12 residues. Germline lookup yields CDR1 MDHEN and CDR2 SYDVKM.

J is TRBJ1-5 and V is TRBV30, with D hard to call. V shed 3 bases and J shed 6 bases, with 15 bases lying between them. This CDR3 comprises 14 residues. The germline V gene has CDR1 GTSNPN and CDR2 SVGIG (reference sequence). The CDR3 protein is CAWSGRPGSQPQHF. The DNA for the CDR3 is TGTGCCTGGAGCGGACGGCCGGGAAGTCAGCCCCAGCATTTT.

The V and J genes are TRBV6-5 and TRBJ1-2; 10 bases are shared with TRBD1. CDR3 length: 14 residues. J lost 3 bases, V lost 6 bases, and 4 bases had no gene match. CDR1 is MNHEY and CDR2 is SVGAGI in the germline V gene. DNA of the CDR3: TGTGCCAGCAGGGAGGACAGGGGGTACTATGGCTACACCTTC. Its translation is CASREDRGYYGYTF.

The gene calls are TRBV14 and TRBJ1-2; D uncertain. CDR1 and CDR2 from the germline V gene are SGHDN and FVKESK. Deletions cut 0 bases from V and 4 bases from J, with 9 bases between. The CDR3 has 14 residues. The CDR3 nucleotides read TGTGCCAGCAGCCAAGAGGCAGGAACCTATGGCTACACCTTC. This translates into CASSQEAGTYGYTF.

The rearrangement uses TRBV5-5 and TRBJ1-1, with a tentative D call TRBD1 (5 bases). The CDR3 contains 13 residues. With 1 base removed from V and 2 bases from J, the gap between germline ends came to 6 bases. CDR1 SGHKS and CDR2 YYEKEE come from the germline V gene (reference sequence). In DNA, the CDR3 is TGTGCCAGCAGCTTGCAGGGAAACACTGAAGCTTTCTTT. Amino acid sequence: CASSLQGNTEAFF.

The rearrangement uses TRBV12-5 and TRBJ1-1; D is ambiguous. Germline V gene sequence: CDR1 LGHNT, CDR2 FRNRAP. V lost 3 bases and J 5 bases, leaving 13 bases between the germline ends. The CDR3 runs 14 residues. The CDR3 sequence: CASGLVKGGTEAFF. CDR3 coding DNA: TGTGCTAGTGGTTTAGTAAAGGGAGGAACTGAAGCTTTCTTT.

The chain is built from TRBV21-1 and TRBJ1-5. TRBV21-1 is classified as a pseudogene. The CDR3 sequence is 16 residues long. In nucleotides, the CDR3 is TGTGCCAGCAGCAAAGCAAGCCCGAATAGCAATCAGCCCCAGCATTTT. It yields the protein CASSKASPNSNQPQHF.

The CDR3 nucleotides are TGTGCCAGCTCACCTACCAAGCGGACTAGCGGGAGGGCCGAGCAGTACTTC. It yields the protein CASSPTKRTSGRAEQYF. This chain joins TRBV18 and TRBJ2-7; TRBD2 matches 15 bases. V shed 3 bases, J shed 6 bases, and the junction held 9 bases outside the gene matches. The CDR3 loop spans 17 amino acids. Germline CDR1 and CDR2: KGHSH and LQKENI.

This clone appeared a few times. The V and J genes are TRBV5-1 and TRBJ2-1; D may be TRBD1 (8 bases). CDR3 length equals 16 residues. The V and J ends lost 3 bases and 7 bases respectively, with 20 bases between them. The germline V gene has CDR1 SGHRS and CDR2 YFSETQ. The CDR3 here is CASSSGGTGGWNEQFF. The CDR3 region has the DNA TGCGCCAGCAGCTCCGGGGGGACAGGAGGTTGGAATGAGCAGTTCTTC.

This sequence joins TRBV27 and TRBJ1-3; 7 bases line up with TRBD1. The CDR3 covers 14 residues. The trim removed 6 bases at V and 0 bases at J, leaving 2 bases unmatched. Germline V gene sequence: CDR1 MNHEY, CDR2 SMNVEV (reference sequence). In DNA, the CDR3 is TGTGCCAGCAGGACAGGGCCCTCTGGAAACACCATATATTTT. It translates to CASRTGPSGNTIYF.

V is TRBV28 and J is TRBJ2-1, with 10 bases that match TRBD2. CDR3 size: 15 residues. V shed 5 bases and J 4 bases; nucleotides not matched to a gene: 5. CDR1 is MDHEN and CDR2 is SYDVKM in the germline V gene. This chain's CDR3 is CASSVTSGRYNEQFF. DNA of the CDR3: TGTGCCAGCAGTGTGACTAGCGGGCGGTACAATGAGCAGTTCTTC.

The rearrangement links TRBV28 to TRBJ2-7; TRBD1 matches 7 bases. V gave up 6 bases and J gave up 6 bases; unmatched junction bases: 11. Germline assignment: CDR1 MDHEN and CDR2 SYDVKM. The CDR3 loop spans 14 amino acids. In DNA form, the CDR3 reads TGTGCCAGCAGAGCCGACAGGGCCGGGATCGAGCAGTACTTC. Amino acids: CASRADRAGIEQYF. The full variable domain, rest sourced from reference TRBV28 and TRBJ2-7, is DVKVTQSSRYLVKRTGEKVFLECVQDMDHENMFWYRQDPGLGLRLIYFSYDVKMKEKGDIPEGYSVSREKKERFSLILESASTNQTSMYLCASRADRAGIEQYFGPGTRLTVT.

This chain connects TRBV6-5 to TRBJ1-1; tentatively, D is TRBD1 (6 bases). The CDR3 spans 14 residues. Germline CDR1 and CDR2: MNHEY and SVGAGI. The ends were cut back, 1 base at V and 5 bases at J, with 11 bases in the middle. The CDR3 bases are TGTGCCAGCAGTTACTTACAGGGTACGACTGAAGCTTTCTTT. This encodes CASSYLQGTTEAFF.